Following are 24 T cell receptor beta chains from one sample sequenced in a study of cytomegalovirus exposure and HLA in healthy donors. 13 Jbeta primers and 60 Vbeta primers were used for the PCR. This table comes from immunoSEQ multiplex PCR, and its TCRdb copy is limited to in-frame clones, with some not included. The table shows some 160,000 clones, with around 84% occurring only once. Sample: PBMCs. The source of these receptors is a man younger than 35 in good health and CMV-seronegative.

The rearrangement links TRBV28 to TRBJ1-2; D unresolved. Germline values: CDR1 MDHEN, CDR2 SYDVKM. The CDR3 sequence is 13 residues long. V lost 2 bases to trimming and J lost 4 bases, with 8 bases between them. Here the CDR3 DNA reads TGTGCCAGCAGTTTAATGGCCTCCTATGGCTACACCTTC. Translating gives CASSLMASYGYTF.

The chain links TRBV9 to TRBJ2-2; D possibly corresponds to TRBD2 (6 bases). Trimming removed 0 bases at V and 2 bases at J, with 11 bases between. This CDR3 is 16 amino acids long. Germline lookup yields CDR1 SGDLS and CDR2 YYNGEE. DNA of the CDR3: TGTGCCAGCAGCGTAGCGGGCGGGGCCAACACCGGGGAGCTGTTTTTT. It translates to CASSVAGGANTGELFF.

The genes are TRBV5-1 and TRBJ2-6; D perhaps matches TRBD1 (6 bases). CDR3 length equals 18 residues. V dropped 4 bases and J dropped 1 base, with 18 bases sitting between them. In germline, CDR1 is SGHRS, CDR2 YFSETQ. The CDR3 coding sequence is TGCGCCAGCAGCCTTACAGGGAATTTTAATTCTGGGGCCAACGTCCTGACTTTC. It specifies CASSLTGNFNSGANVLTF.

The rearrangement uses TRBV7-9 and TRBJ2-3; TRBD2 matches 8 bases. Germline trimming cut 2 bases from V and 4 bases from J; bases unmatched to any gene: 11. The CDR3 covers 17 residues. In germline, CDR1 is SEHNR, CDR2 FQNEAQ (reference sequence). CDR3 in DNA: TGTGCCAGCAGCTTAATCTCGGGGGGACTAGAATCAGATACGCAGTATTTT. Translation gives CASSLISGGLESDTQYF.

In the case of this clone: At the DNA level, this CDR3 is encoded by other sequences in the same sample as well. This sequence joins TRBV9 and TRBJ2-3, with D uncertain. The CDR3 is 13 amino acids. Trimming left V 0 bases short and J 6 bases short, with 8 bases between. CDR1 SGDLS and CDR2 YYNGEE come from the germline V gene. CDR3 nucleotide sequence: TGTGCCAGCAGCGTAGGGGCTGGTGATACGCAGTATTTT. Translated, it gives CASSVGAGDTQYF.

The CDR3 nucleotides are TGTGCCAGCAGTTTATTGGCAGGCCCAGGGCAGTACTTC. Translated, it gives CASSLLAGPGQYF. The V call is TRBV27, the J call TRBJ2-7; no firm D call. The CDR3 has 13 residues. V lost 1 base and J lost 9, with 13 bases in between. The germline V gene encodes CDR1 MNHEY and CDR2 SMNVEV (reference sequence).

The V gene is TRBV27, the J gene TRBJ2-7, with a weak D call TRBD2 (6 bases). The V gene lost 5 bases and the J gene lost 0 bases, with 17 bases spanning the gap. The CDR3 consists of 16 residues. CDR1 is MNHEY, CDR2 SMNVEV, per germline (reference sequence). The CDR3 spells CASSPILLALSYEQYF. CDR3 coding DNA: TGTGCCAGCAGTCCGATTCTCCTAGCGCTCTCCTACGAGCAGTACTTC.

This sequence joins TRBV15 and TRBJ1-1, with a weak D call TRBD1 (5 bases). V lost 5 bases and J 4 bases, leaving 17 bases between the germline ends. Germline CDR1 LNHNV, CDR2 YYDKDF (reference sequence). The CDR3 runs to 15 residues. CDR3 sequence reads: CATSRGRGRVTEAFF. The CDR3 DNA reads TGTGCCACCAGCCGGGGGAGGGGCCGCGTCACTGAAGCTTTCTTT.

This clone has only a few counts. J is TRBJ2-5 and V is TRBV5-1, with 9 bases lining up with TRBD2. The germline CDR1 and CDR2 sequences are SGHRS and YFSETQ. The V segment lost 0 bases and the J segment 5 bases; nucleotides outside the gene matches: 8. The CDR3 has 16 amino acids. The CDR3 region has the DNA TGCGCCAGCAGCTTGGGTAGCGGGGGCCACGGGGAGACCCAGTACTTC. Its protein product is CASSLGSGGHGETQYF.

CDR3 protein: CASSGTGKGYGYTF. The CDR3 DNA is TGTGCCAGCAGCGGGACAGGGAAGGGCTATGGCTACACCTTC. The chain is built from TRBV7-9 and TRBJ1-2; 9 nucleotides line up with TRBD1. The CDR3 has 14 residues. Germline CDR1 is SEHNR and CDR2 is FQNEAQ (reference sequence). V shed 5 bases and J 4 bases; nucleotides not matched to a gene: 5.

This clone occurred once. The chain is built from TRBV5-1 and TRBJ2-7; TRBD1 matches 9 bases. The V segment lost 4 bases and the J segment 6 bases; nucleotides outside the gene matches: 5. The CDR3 is 13 amino acids. Germline CDR1 is SGHRS and CDR2 is YFSETQ. Here the CDR3 reads CASSPGQGFEQYF. The CDR3 region has the DNA TGCGCCAGCAGCCCGGGACAGGGATTCGAGCAGTACTTC. The complete variable domain, with remaining parts taken from reference TRBV5-1 and TRBJ2-7, reads KAGVTQTPRYLIKTRGQQVTLSCSPISGHRSVSWYQQTPGQGLQFLFEYFSETQRNKGNFPGRFSGRQFSNSRSEMNVSTLELGDSALYLCASSPGQGFEQYFGPGTRLTVT.

This clone was observed a few times. The V gene is TRBV6-1, the J gene TRBJ1-5, with 9 bases identical to TRBD1. V shed 6 bases, J shed 4 bases, and the junction held 4 bases outside the gene matches. CDR3 length: 14 residues. Germline CDR1 is MNHNS and CDR2 is SASEGT. This CDR3 is CASRAGTGNQPQHF. The DNA of the CDR3 is TGTGCCAGCAGAGCCGGGACAGGGAATCAGCCCCAGCATTTT.

The chain joins TRBV5-1 to TRBJ2-7; 8 bases are shared with TRBD1. Germline V CDR1 and CDR2: SGHRS, YFSETQ. CDR3 length: 15 amino acids. The V gene end was trimmed by 5 bases and the J gene end by 7 bases; junction bases not matched to a gene: 14. CDR3 loop: CASSSTGTGFLEQYF. Written as DNA, the CDR3 is TGCGCCAGCAGTTCCACCGGGACAGGTTTCTTAGAGCAGTACTTC.

This clone occurred once. The rearrangement links TRBV7-9 to TRBJ1-4; 7 nucleotides align to TRBD1. With 1 base clipped from V and 4 bases from J, the junction kept 6 bases outside the gene matches. CDR1 is SEHNR, CDR2 FQNEAQ, per germline (reference sequence). The CDR3 is 16 amino acids. The CDR3 here is CASSLGDRELNEKLFF. Here the CDR3 DNA reads TGTGCCAGCAGCTTAGGGGACAGAGAACTTAATGAAAAACTGTTTTTT.

The rearrangement links TRBV14 to TRBJ2-6; a weak D match, TRBD2 (6 bases). The germline V and J ends were trimmed by 1 base and 0 bases, with 10 bases remaining between them. The CDR3 covers 17 residues. The germline gives CDR1 SGHDN, CDR2 FVKESK. CDR3: CASSQATRPSGANVLTF. In DNA form, the CDR3 reads TGTGCCAGCAGCCAAGCGACTAGACCCTCTGGGGCCAACGTCCTGACTTTC.

This rearrangement joins TRBV5-6 to TRBJ1-1, with TRBD1 as a possible D gene (5 bases). The CDR3 covers 13 residues. Trimming shortened V by 4 bases and J by 7 bases, and 14 bases separated the two germline ends. CDR1 and CDR2 (germline): SGHDT, YYEEEE. The CDR3 sequence: CASSSLPGREAFF. CDR3 DNA: TGTGCCAGCAGCAGTCTTCCAGGGCGTGAAGCTTTCTTT.

The count of this clone is one. J is TRBJ2-3 and V is TRBV29-1; D possibly corresponds to TRBD2 (5 bases). The V end was cut by 1 base, the J end by 4 bases, with 12 bases between. Germline V gene lookup returns CDR1 SQVTM and CDR2 ANQGSEA. The CDR3 spans 14 residues. The CDR3 sequence is CSVEVGGSPDTQYF. CDR3 nucleotide sequence: TGCAGCGTTGAAGTAGGAGGATCCCCAGATACGCAGTATTTT.

The rearrangement joins TRBV6-1 to TRBJ2-7, with a weak D call TRBD2 (5 bases). The CDR3 contains 13 residues. V was clipped by 3 bases and J by 0 bases, with 6 bases between them. Germline loops: CDR1 MNHNS, CDR2 SASEGT. The CDR3 loop reads CASSERVSYEQYF. CDR3 nucleotides: TGTGCCAGCAGTGAGCGGGTCTCCTACGAGCAGTACTTC.

The chain joins TRBV2 to TRBJ1-6, with 9 bases matching TRBD1. CDR3 size: 14 residues. Germline CDR1 and CDR2: SNHLY and FYNNEI. Trimming cost V 4 bases and J 9 bases; bases outside gene matches: 4. Written as DNA, the CDR3 is TGTGCCAGCAGTGCGGGACAGGGTTTTTCACCCCTCCACTTT. Translation gives CASSAGQGFSPLHF.

The V gene is TRBV6-5, the J gene TRBJ2-7, with 7 bases identical to TRBD1. CDR3 length: 13 residues. Germline CDR1 is MNHEY and CDR2 is SVGAGI. J lost 3 bases, V lost 5 bases, and 4 bases had no gene match. The CDR3 region is CASSQGESYEQYF. The CDR3 DNA reads TGTGCCAGCAGTCAGGGGGAGAGCTACGAGCAGTACTTC.

The rearrangement uses TRBV14 and TRBJ2-7; 7 bases map to TRBD2. CDR1 and CDR2 (germline): SGHDN, FVKESK. The CDR3 is 16 amino acids. The trim removed 0 bases at V and 9 bases at J, leaving 14 bases unmatched. The DNA for the CDR3 is TGTGCCAGCAGCCAAGATATATCGGGAGGTAGGGCCGGGCAGTACTTC. It specifies CASSQDISGGRAGQYF.

The chain uses TRBV27 and TRBJ2-3; 7 nucleotides agree with TRBD1. V shed 7 bases, J shed 5 bases, and the junction held 12 bases outside the gene matches. The CDR3 is 15 residues long. CDR1 is MNHEY, CDR2 SMNVEV, per germline (reference sequence). CDR3 region: CASTDWPRGQDTQYF. In DNA form, the CDR3 reads TGTGCCAGCACCGACTGGCCAAGGGGGCAAGATACGCAGTATTTT.

V gene TRBV28 combines with J gene TRBJ1-1, with 7 bases identical to TRBD1. CDR3 length: 16 residues. With V trimmed by 5 bases and J by 0 bases, 9 bases remained unmatched. The germline gives CDR1 MDHEN, CDR2 SYDVKM. In nucleotides, the CDR3 is TGTGCCAGCAGTCCAACAGGGGACCTAGTGAACACTGAAGCTTTCTTT. This sequence encodes CASSPTGDLVNTEAFF.

The CDR3 protein is CASSLAGGANNEKLFF. Here the CDR3 DNA reads TGCGCCAGCAGCTTGGCAGGGGGCGCGAATAATGAAAAACTGTTTTTT. This rearrangement joins TRBV5-1 to TRBJ1-4; 8 nucleotides line up with TRBD1. V trimming: 0 bases; J trimming: 4 bases; junction bases outside the gene matches: 5. From germline, CDR1 is SGHRS and CDR2 YFSETQ. This CDR3 has 16 amino acids.